This T cell receptor beta chain emerged from a study of blood T cell repertoires in COVID-19. Study summary: T cells, B-cell-depleted T cells, or PBMCs supplied cDNA or gDNA.

The repertoire was sequenced with immunoSEQ multiplex PCR; TCRdb's copy has only in-frame clones and lacks some. Among 97,000 or so clones, 82% were seen once, and the ten largest hold under 20%. The sequenced sample consisted of peripheral blood. The clonotype comes from a man at least 80 years old with acute or convalescent COVID-19.

CDR3 in DNA: TGTGCCAGCAGCCCAGCGGGCAGTACCTACGAGCAGTACTTC. The encoded protein is CASSPAGSTYEQYF. The rearrangement links TRBV27 to TRBJ2-7, with a tentative D call TRBD2 (6 bases). This CDR3 region has 14 residues. Trimming took off 6 bases at V and 2 bases at J, with 14 bases between the two ends. Germline lookup yields CDR1 MNHEY and CDR2 SMNVEV (reference sequence).